The 27 T cell receptor beta chains given below trace back to one sample, sequenced in a study of a mutant IDH1 vaccine in newly diagnosed glioma. The antigens of these receptors remain unknown. TCRdb's table, derived via immunoSEQ multiplex PCR, lists solely in-frame clones and lacks some. The sample holds 50,000 to 70,000 clones, 84% seen once. Time point: week 35, safety follow-up. Doses consisted of 300 ug of mutant IDH1 20-mer peptide each, paired with topical imiquimod. Sequenced here: PBMCs, sampled from a glioma patient whose treatment included an IDH1 peptide vaccine. The receptor source for this set is a man under 40 with glioma.

The chain uses TRBV5-4 and TRBJ2-2, with D hard to call. Deletions cut 2 bases from V and 6 bases from J, with 5 bases between. This CDR3 has 12 residues. Germline V gene data show CDR1 as SGHNT and CDR2 as YYREEE (reference sequence). CDR3 protein: CASSFPPGELFF. The CDR3 nucleotides read TGTGCCAGCAGCTTCCCCCCCGGGGAGCTGTTTTTT.

The V call is TRBV6-1, the J call TRBJ2-1; unclear D gene. Trimming left V 4 bases short and J 4 bases short, with 11 bases between. This CDR3 has 14 amino acids. Germline CDR1 MNHNS, CDR2 SASEGT. The CDR3 DNA is TGTGCCAGCAGTGCGTCGTGGGGATACAATGAGCAGTTCTTC. Its protein is CASSASWGYNEQFF.

This clone appeared a single time. The genes are TRBV2 and TRBJ2-5; D unclear. The CDR3 contains 11 residues. With 9 bases removed from V and 2 bases from J, the gap between germline ends came to 7 bases. CDR1 is SNHLY and CDR2 is FYNNEI in the germline V gene. The CDR3 nucleotides read TGTGCCAGAACAGTTCAAGAGACCCAGTACTTC. Amino acids: CARTVQETQYF.

DNA of the CDR3: TGTGCCAGCAGCTTCTACCAGTCCGATACGCAGTATTTT. Translation gives CASSFYQSDTQYF. The gene calls are TRBV7-8 and TRBJ2-3; D remains ambiguous. The CDR3 contains 13 residues. The germline CDR1 and CDR2 sequences are SGHVS and FQNEAQ. Trimming shortened V by 3 bases and J by 6 bases, and 10 bases separated the two germline ends.

This chain uses TRBV27 with TRBJ2-1; D is possibly TRBD2 (6 bases). Germline V gene lookup returns CDR1 MNHEY and CDR2 SMNVEV (reference sequence). This CDR3 region has 16 residues. The V end lost 5 bases, the J end lost 8 bases, and 22 bases lay between the germline ends. The chain's CDR3 is CASSIQRAVVAYEQFF. The CDR3 coding sequence is TGTGCCAGCAGTATCCAGCGGGCCGTAGTCGCCTATGAGCAGTTCTTC.

This clone was counted between two and nine times. The chain joins TRBV18 to TRBJ2-3; TRBD2 might be the D (6 bases). Per germline, CDR1 KGHSH and CDR2 LQKENI. The CDR3 extends over 15 amino acids. V lost 2 bases and J lost 3, with 12 bases in between. The CDR3 nucleotides read TGTGCCAGCTCACCATCAGGGACTGGTACAGATACGCAGTATTTT. Protein sequence: CASSPSGTGTDTQYF.

The chain uses TRBV7-8 and TRBJ1-6; D is unresolved. CDR1 SGHVS and CDR2 FQNEAQ come from the germline V gene. Trimming stripped 1 base from V and 5 bases from J, with 3 bases between. The CDR3 length is 13 residues. CDR3 sequence (DNA): TGTGCCAGCAGCTTAGGACATAATTCACCCCTCCACTTT. Its protein is CASSLGHNSPLHF.

This rearrangement joins TRBV27 to TRBJ1-5; D gene uncertain. The CDR3 sequence is 14 residues long. The germline V gene encodes CDR1 MNHEY and CDR2 SMNVEV (reference sequence). V gave up 1 base and J gave up 2 bases, with 6 bases separating them. Here the CDR3 reads CASSLYGGNQPQHF. In DNA, the CDR3 is TGTGCCAGCAGTTTATACGGGGGCAATCAGCCCCAGCATTTT.

The V call is TRBV7-9, the J call TRBJ2-7; TRBD1 aligns across 11 bases. This CDR3 is built from 16 residues. J gave up 3 bases and V 5 bases, and 9 bases lay outside the gene matches. Germline V gene lookup returns CDR1 SEHNR and CDR2 FQNEAQ (reference sequence). CDR3: CASSPPGQGVYYEQYF. In nucleotides, the CDR3 is TGTGCCAGCAGCCCCCCGGGACAGGGGGTCTACTACGAGCAGTACTTC.

DNA for the CDR3: TGTGCCAGCAGCACAACAGGGTATGGCTACACCTTC. It codes for CASSTTGYGYTF. The chain carries TRBV5-4 and TRBJ1-2; D possibly corresponds to TRBD1 (6 bases). This CDR3 has 12 residues. V was cut by 4 bases and J by 5 bases, with 9 bases left in between. Germline V gives CDR1 SGHNT, CDR2 YYREEE (reference sequence).

This clone was picked up one time. The chain couples TRBV10-3 to TRBJ2-3; maybe TRBD2 (5 bases). The CDR3 consists of 16 residues. V was pared by 0 bases and J by 1 base, with 11 bases between. Germline-derived CDR1 and CDR2 are ENHRY and SYGVKD. CDR3 protein: CAISESSGVGTDTQYF. CDR3 nucleotides: TGTGCCATCAGTGAGTCGTCCGGGGTTGGCACAGATACGCAGTATTTT.

This chain uses TRBV28 with TRBJ1-1, with a tentative D call TRBD1 (6 bases). CDR1 and CDR2 (germline): MDHEN, SYDVKM. V was trimmed by 6 bases and J by 1 base, leaving 15 bases between them. The CDR3 covers 15 residues. CDR3 DNA sequence: TGTGCCAGCAGGGAGGCCGGGACAAAGAACACTGAAGCTTTCTTT. Its protein product is CASREAGTKNTEAFF.

This sequence joins TRBV7-7 and TRBJ2-7; possible D gene TRBD1, 6 bases. Trimming removed 2 bases from V and 0 bases from J, with 11 bases in between. The CDR3 has 15 residues. CDR1 is SSHAT and CDR2 is FNYEAQ in the germline V gene (reference sequence). The CDR3 DNA follows: TGTGCCAGCAGCTTATTTCAGGGGAACTCCTACGAGCAGTACTTC. Translating it yields CASSLFQGNSYEQYF.

Here the CDR3 reads CASSVTGDASAYEQYF. The CDR3 DNA reads as TGTGCCAGTAGTGTTACAGGGGATGCTTCGGCCTACGAGCAGTACTTC. The rearrangement joins TRBV19 to TRBJ2-7, with TRBD1 identical over 7 bases. Per germline, CDR1 LNHDA and CDR2 SQIVND (reference sequence). With V trimmed by 5 bases and J by 2 bases, 12 bases remained unmatched. CDR3 length equals 16 residues.

The genes are TRBV15 and TRBJ2-1; maybe TRBD2 (6 bases). Germline V gene data show CDR1 as LNHNV and CDR2 as YYDKDF (reference sequence). This CDR3 is built from 12 residues. V lost 0 bases to trimming and J lost 16 bases, with 13 bases between them. CDR3 loop: CATSRDRTEGFF. The CDR3 nucleotides read TGTGCCACCAGCAGAGATCGGACGGAGGGTTTCTTC.

This chain joins TRBV29-1 and TRBJ2-3; the D call may be TRBD1 or TRBD2 (6 bases each). The ends were cut back, 7 bases at V and 4 bases at J, with 18 bases in the middle. The CDR3 length is 14 residues. Germline V gene data show CDR1 as SQVTM and CDR2 as ANQGSEA. The CDR3 reads CSALLDRRADTQYF. DNA of the CDR3: TGCAGCGCCCTACTAGACAGGAGGGCAGATACGCAGTATTTT.

V gene TRBV29-1 combines with J gene TRBJ2-5; TRBD1 might be the D (6 bases). Trimming removed 7 bases at V and 2 bases at J, with 11 bases between. CDR1 is SQVTM and CDR2 is ANQGSEA in the germline V gene. The CDR3 covers 12 residues. CDR3 in DNA: TGCAGCGCAGAAGGACAGCAAGAGACCCAGTACTTC. Its protein is CSAEGQQETQYF.

The chain is built from TRBV15 and TRBJ1-5, with TRBD1 as a possible D gene (5 bases). The germline V gene encodes CDR1 LNHNV and CDR2 YYDKDF (reference sequence). This CDR3 contains 14 residues. V was trimmed by 1 base and J by 6 bases, leaving 10 bases between them. The CDR3 here is CATSRAQGTQPQHF. The CDR3 coding sequence is TGTGCCACCAGCAGAGCCCAGGGAACTCAGCCCCAGCATTTT.

This clone was seen a handful of times. The chain uses TRBV5-4 and TRBJ1-1; D remains ambiguous. The germline gives CDR1 SGHNT, CDR2 YYREEE (reference sequence). This CDR3 spans 14 amino acids. V lost 1 base and J 2 bases, leaving 9 bases between the germline ends. CDR3 sequence (DNA): TGTGCCAGCAGCTTGTTGGTGGGCAACACTGAAGCTTTCTTT. Protein product: CASSLLVGNTEAFF.

In nucleotides, the CDR3 is TGTGCCAGCAGTTACTTAGAGAACACTGAAGCTTTCTTT. Its translation is CASSYLENTEAFF. This chain connects TRBV6-6 to TRBJ1-1; D call uncertain. With 1 base removed from V and 1 base from J, the gap between germline ends came to 4 bases. This CDR3 is built from 13 residues. Germline-derived CDR1 and CDR2 are MNHNY and SVGAGI (reference sequence).

This clone was recorded only once. V gene TRBV21-1 combines with J gene TRBJ1-1; the table's D call, TRBD1, has no DNA check behind it. TRBV21-1 corresponds to a pseudogene. The CDR3 spans 17 residues. The CDR3 nucleotides read TGTGCCAGCAGCAAAGTGAGGGGACAGGGGGCCGGGCCTGAAGCTTTCTTT. Translating it yields CASSKVRGQGAGPEAFF.

This clone was observed once. The V gene is TRBV5-4, the J gene TRBJ2-2; TRBD2 matches at 8 bases. Trimming removed 5 bases from V and 4 bases from J; junction bases left unmatched: 7. Per the germline V gene, CDR1 is SGHNT and CDR2 is YYREEE (reference sequence). The CDR3 loop spans 15 amino acids. The CDR3 DNA reads TGTGCCAGCAGTCCGGGGGGGCAGGGCACCGGGGAGCTGTTTTTT. It codes for CASSPGGQGTGELFF.

The rearrangement uses TRBV6-5 and TRBJ2-7; D gene ambiguous. Trimming left V 2 bases short and J 2 bases short, with 7 bases between. Germline V gene sequence: CDR1 MNHEY, CDR2 SVGAGI. The CDR3 contains 13 residues. The CDR3 spells CASSYRLTYEQYF. In DNA, the CDR3 is TGTGCCAGCAGTTACAGGCTAACCTACGAGCAGTACTTC.

This clone has only one observation. The chain couples TRBV18 to TRBJ1-2; perhaps TRBD1 as D (6 bases). Germline CDR1 and CDR2: KGHSH and LQKENI. Deletions cut 2 bases from V and 0 bases from J, with 25 bases between. The CDR3 sequence is 20 residues long. The CDR3 bases are TGTGCCAGCTCACCAAAACCAGGGGAATCGGTAAAGCGATCTAACTATGGCTACACCTTC. Amino acid sequence: CASSPKPGESVKRSNYGYTF.

As DNA, the CDR3 is TGCGCCAGCAGCTTGGATTCTACGGGGGCGGGTCAGCCCCAGCATTTT. Its translation: CASSLDSTGAGQPQHF. This chain links TRBV5-1 with TRBJ1-5; weak D call: TRBD1 (6 bases). V was cut by 0 bases and J by 6 bases, with 16 bases left in between. CDR1 is SGHRS, CDR2 YFSETQ, per germline. The CDR3 is 16 amino acids.

The chain has TRBV9 and TRBJ2-7; 7 nucleotides match TRBD1. V lost 1 base, J lost 5 bases, and 3 bases stayed unmatched. Per the germline V gene, CDR1 is SGDLS and CDR2 is YYNGEE. CDR3 length: 13 amino acids. The chain's CDR3 is CASSVWDRDEQYF. The DNA of the CDR3 is TGTGCCAGCAGCGTATGGGACAGAGACGAGCAGTACTTC.

The J gene is TRBJ2-3, the V gene TRBV9; 8 bases fit TRBD1. V lost 3 bases and J lost 4; bases outside the gene matches: 4. CDR3 size: 14 residues. Germline V lookup: CDR1 SGDLS, CDR2 YYNGEE. The CDR3 spells CASSAGQGPDTQYF. CDR3 nucleotides: TGTGCCAGCAGCGCCGGACAGGGCCCAGATACGCAGTATTTT.